This TCR beta chain was identified in a study of OX40 agonist ivuxolimab in advanced cancers. The overall study: Two patients with cutaneous melanoma and one with hepatocellular carcinoma, three in total, showed partial responses.

TCRdb's copy holds only in-frame clones and misses some; the assay was immunoSEQ multiplex PCR. The table lists over 45,000 clones, 88% of them singletons. This receptor was identified in an adult with an advanced solid tumor such as melanoma, head and neck, liver or kidney cancer. The source material was CD4+ or CD8+ T cells sorted from blood, sampled in a trial of the OX40 agonist ivuxolimab.

In DNA, the CDR3 is TGTGCCAGCAGCTTAGTAGAGACCCAGTACTTC. Encoded protein: CASSLVETQYF. The V and J genes are TRBV7-9 and TRBJ2-5; D call uncertain. Germline-derived CDR1 and CDR2 are SEHNR and FQNEAQ (reference sequence). CDR3 length: 11 amino acids. V lost 1 base and J lost 4, with 1 base in between. The whole variable domain, remainder taken from reference TRBV7-9 and TRBJ2-5, is DTGVSQNPRHKITKRGQNVTFRCDPISEHNRLYWYRQTLGQGPEFLTYFQNEAQLEKSRLLSDRFSAERPKGSFSTLEIQRTEQGDSAMYLCASSLVETQYFGPGTRLLVL.